This passage covers 29 T cell receptor beta chains from one sample sequenced in a study of T cells in Graves' hyperthyroidism and ophthalmopathy (dated by TCRdb to between 2018 and 2020). The protocol used for the library was multiplex PCR. The run used an Illumina HiSeq 2000. TCR beta CDR3 regions were amplified from RNA transcripts. For the first round of RT-PCR on the TCR CDR3, the HTBI primer set was used together with the Qiagen OneStep RT-PCR kit. The raw public data were reprocessed by TCRdb itself: fastp quality trimming at Q25, MiXCR clonotype calling, in-frame beta chains only. Entries that share a CDR3 protein sequence are merged under the most common genes and DNA. For this sample the table gives about 380,000 distinct CDR3 sequences, of which about 14% were detected only once. The top ten constitute around 21% of the sample. Material for sequencing was blood. The receptors come from a man aged 30 to 39 with Graves' hyperthyroidism that later progressed to Graves' ophthalmopathy.

Many counts were recorded for this clonotype. The CDR3 spells CASSARDRDIYEQYF. The CDR3 DNA sequence: TGTGCCAGCAGCGCCCGGGACAGGGACATCTACGAGCAGTACTTC. The chain recombines TRBV28 with TRBJ2-7; TRBD1 agrees at 9 bases. V gave up 6 bases and J gave up 3 bases; unmatched junction bases: 9. The CDR3 covers 15 residues. Germline values: CDR1 MDHEN, CDR2 SYDVKM.

This clonotype came up a few times. The V call is TRBV6-1, the J call TRBJ2-7; the D gene is possibly TRBD1 (5 bases). The CDR3 sequence is 13 residues long. Deletions cut 5 bases from V and 3 bases from J, with 11 bases between. Germline V gene data show CDR1 as MNHNS and CDR2 as SASEGT. As DNA, the CDR3 is TGTGCCAGCAGTCGACAGAAAGACTACGAGCAGTACTTC. Translating it yields CASSRQKDYEQYF.

V and J are TRBV10-2 and TRBJ1-4; tentative D call: TRBD1 (5 bases). This CDR3 region has 14 residues. In germline, CDR1 is WSHSY, CDR2 SAAADI. The V gene lost 6 bases and the J gene lost 8 bases, with 16 bases spanning the gap. The DNA of the CDR3 is TGCGCCAGCAGCGAGGGGTTGAGGAGCGAAAAACTGTTTTTT. Its translation is CASSEGLRSEKLFF.

This clonotype was seen repeatedly, ten times or more. The chain employs TRBV20-1 and TRBJ2-3; D is possibly TRBD2 (6 bases). V was cut by 0 bases and J by 1 base, with 17 bases left in between. The CDR3 sequence is 17 residues long. In germline, CDR1 is DFQATT, CDR2 SNEGSKA (reference sequence). CDR3 nucleotide sequence: TGCAGTGCTAGAGATTCGGGAGCAGGGCGGGGCACAGATACGCAGTATTTT. Its protein is CSARDSGAGRGTDTQYF.

This clonotype was counted ten times or more. This chain uses TRBV18 with TRBJ1-5; TRBD1 might be the D (6 bases). The CDR3 loop spans 16 amino acids. CDR1 is KGHSH, CDR2 LQKENI, per germline. Trimming stripped 2 bases from V and 0 bases from J, with 11 bases between. CDR3 in amino acids: CASSPNNRDSNQPQHF. Written as DNA, the CDR3 is TGTGCCAGCTCACCAAATAACAGGGATAGCAATCAGCCCCAGCATTTT.

V and J are TRBV5-1 and TRBJ1-1; unclear D gene. Between the trimmed V and J ends, which lost 2 bases and 3 bases, there was a span of 14 bases. This CDR3 comprises 15 residues. Germline CDR1 is SGHRS and CDR2 is YFSETQ. The CDR3 DNA sequence: TGCGCCAGCAGCTTATTTACCCAAGTCGACACTGAAGCTTTCTTT. Translated, it gives CASSLFTQVDTEAFF.

The chain has TRBV2 and TRBJ1-1, with D possibly being TRBD1 (5 bases). CDR1 is SNHLY, CDR2 FYNNEI, per germline. The V gene lost 0 bases and the J gene lost 7 bases, with 21 bases spanning the gap. There are 17 residues in the CDR3. CDR3: CASSEALQDWVQVEAFF. The CDR3 DNA sequence: TGTGCCAGCAGTGAAGCGCTTCAGGATTGGGTACAGGTTGAAGCTTTCTTT.

The chain combines TRBV6-1 with TRBJ1-2; a weak D match, TRBD1 (5 bases). This CDR3 has 14 amino acids. The V and J ends lost 4 bases and 3 bases respectively, with 12 bases between them. Germline loops: CDR1 MNHNS, CDR2 SASEGT. The CDR3 region is CASSVDSGYYGYTF. The CDR3 DNA reads TGTGCCAGCAGTGTCGACAGCGGCTACTATGGCTACACCTTC.

Many counts were recorded for this clonotype. The chain has TRBV10-1 and TRBJ2-1, with D unclear. The V gene lost 5 bases and the J gene lost 4 bases, with 9 bases spanning the gap. The germline gives CDR1 WNHNN, CDR2 SYGVQD (reference sequence). The CDR3 extends over 13 amino acids. CDR3 residues: CASSLDRYNEQFF. The CDR3, as DNA: TGCGCCAGCAGTCTAGATAGGTACAATGAGCAGTTCTTC.

This clonotype was counted between two and nine times. The chain combines TRBV5-5 with TRBJ2-2; TRBD1 might be the D (5 bases). The V gene's germline CDR1 is SGHKS and CDR2 YYEKEE (reference sequence). V lost 4 bases, J lost 6 bases, and 10 bases lay in between. The CDR3 runs 13 residues. The CDR3, as DNA: TGTGCCAGCAGCCCCAGGGTATCCGGGGAGCTGTTTTTT. The encoded protein is CASSPRVSGELFF.

The chain has TRBV5-4 and TRBJ1-3, with 7 positions matching TRBD1. Germline CDR1 SGHNT, CDR2 YYREEE (reference sequence). The CDR3 is 15 amino acids. The trim removed 0 bases at V and 4 bases at J, leaving 4 bases unmatched. The CDR3 DNA sequence: TGTGCCAGCAGCTTGGGTAGGGGGCAAGGAAACACCATATATTTT. Translated, it gives CASSLGRGQGNTIYF.

This clonotype occurred many times. The rearrangement joins TRBV20-1 to TRBJ2-5, with 10 bases identical to TRBD2. The length of the CDR3 is 15 residues. Germline V gene lookup returns CDR1 DFQATT and CDR2 SNEGSKA (reference sequence). Trimming took 3 bases from V and 4 from J; bases not matched to a gene: 8. CDR3 nucleotide sequence: TGCAGTGCTAGTCTCCGGACTAGCGGACGAGAGACCCAGTACTTC. Encoded protein: CSASLRTSGRETQYF.

As DNA, the CDR3 is TGTGCCAGCAGCCAAGATTGGAACACAGATACGCAGTATTTT. Its protein product is CASSQDWNTDTQYF. V gene TRBV14 combines with J gene TRBJ2-3; D is uncertain. CDR1 SGHDN and CDR2 FVKESK come from the germline V gene. This CDR3 is 14 amino acids long. The V and J ends lost 0 bases and 2 bases respectively, with 6 bases between them. Based on the CDR3 plus reference TRBV14 and TRBJ2-3, the full variable domain is EAGVTQFPSHSVIEKGQTVTLRCDPISGHDNLYWYRRVMGKEIKFLLHFVKESKQDESGMPNNRFLAERTGGTYSTLKVQPAELEDSGVYFCASSQDWNTDTQYFGPGTRLTVL.

This clonotype was seen repeatedly, ten times or more. The rearrangement joins TRBV28 to TRBJ1-2; TRBD1 agrees at 11 bases. V shed 5 bases and J 7 bases; nucleotides not matched to a gene: 9. CDR1 is MDHEN, CDR2 SYDVKM, per germline. This CDR3 is built from 15 residues. CDR3 sequence (DNA): TGTGCCAGCAGTCCAGGGACAGGGGGATTAAGTGGCTACACCTTC. It is translated as CASSPGTGGLSGYTF.

This clonotype occurred many times. The CDR3 coding sequence is TGTGCCAGCAGTTACTCACAGGAGCAGTACTTC. Protein: CASSYSQEQYF. J is TRBJ2-7 and V is TRBV6-5; D is unresolved. The V gene lost 0 bases and the J gene lost 7 bases, with 4 bases spanning the gap. Germline V lookup: CDR1 MNHEY, CDR2 SVGAGI. This CDR3 is 11 amino acids long.

This clonotype was observed many times. The chain couples TRBV11-2 to TRBJ2-5; possible D gene TRBD1, 6 bases. Per the germline V gene, CDR1 is SGHAT and CDR2 is FQNNGV. V was trimmed by 5 bases and J by 5 bases, leaving 12 bases between them. The CDR3 covers 13 residues. CDR3 nucleotides: TGTGCCAGCAGCCCCTGGGGGCCTGAGACCCAGTACTTC. The encoded protein is CASSPWGPETQYF.

There are many counts of this clonotype. The V and J genes are TRBV7-6 and TRBJ2-7, with 7 nucleotides matching TRBD1. J gave up 3 bases and V 4 bases, and 6 bases lay outside the gene matches. The CDR3 covers 14 residues. Germline CDR1 and CDR2: SGHVS and FNYEAQ. This CDR3 is CASSSTGTDYEQYF. CDR3 nucleotide sequence: TGTGCCAGCAGCTCGACAGGGACCGACTACGAGCAGTACTTC.

A few counts support this clonotype. The chain's CDR3 is CASSSSQGRGTDTQYF. For the CDR3, the DNA is TGTGCCAGCAGCTCTTCCCAGGGCAGGGGAACAGATACGCAGTATTTT. The J gene is TRBJ2-3, the V gene TRBV11-2, with D possibly TRBD1 on 6 matching bases. The CDR3 loop spans 16 amino acids. Trimming removed 4 bases at V and 3 bases at J, with 17 bases between. CDR1 and CDR2 from the germline V gene are SGHAT and FQNNGV.

The chain has TRBV28 and TRBJ2-2; 7 bases line up with TRBD1. The CDR3 length is 16 residues. Germline CDR1 is MDHEN and CDR2 is SYDVKM. V was pared by 4 bases and J by 7 bases, with 12 bases of the junction left unmatched. CDR3 in DNA: TGTGCCAGCAGTTCCCTGACAGGGAAGGGGCACGGGGAGCTGTTTTTT. Amino acid sequence: CASSSLTGKGHGELFF.

This clonotype has ten or more counts. The V and J genes are TRBV20-1 and TRBJ1-2, with D tentatively TRBD1 (6 bases). Germline CDR1 is DFQATT and CDR2 is SNEGSKA (reference sequence). CDR3 length: 15 residues. The V end lost 3 bases, the J end lost 7 bases, and 21 bases lay between the germline ends. The CDR3 is CSASAFEGGAGGYTF. CDR3 nucleotide sequence: TGCAGTGCTAGTGCGTTTGAGGGGGGCGCAGGTGGCTACACCTTC.

This clonotype was found a few times. This chain connects TRBV7-9 to TRBJ2-2; TRBD1 agrees at 7 bases. Germline CDR1 reads SEHNR; CDR2 reads FQNEAQ (reference sequence). The CDR3 runs 17 residues. J was trimmed by 0 bases and V by 5 bases; bases with no gene match: 9. CDR3 sequence: CASSATGQVANTGELFF. Here the CDR3 DNA reads TGTGCCAGCAGCGCCACAGGACAGGTAGCGAACACCGGGGAGCTGTTTTTT.

This clonotype was recorded many times. The V call is TRBV6-2 or TRBV6-3, the J call TRBJ1-1, with 8 positions matching TRBD1. Germline CDR1 and CDR2: MNHEY and SVGEGT. The CDR3 has 15 residues. V gave up 2 bases and J gave up 1 base; unmatched junction bases: 3. For the CDR3, the DNA is TGTGCCAGCAGTTACAAAACAGGGGGGAACACTGAAGCTTTCTTT. Protein product: CASSYKTGGNTEAFF.

The rearrangement uses TRBV24-1 and TRBJ2-3, with D possibly being TRBD2 (6 bases). The CDR3 spans 13 residues. Germline CDR1 KGHDR, CDR2 SFDVKD. V was cut by 4 bases and J by 6 bases, with 10 bases left in between. The CDR3 region has the DNA TGTGCCACCAGTGACGGGACTGCTGATACGCAGTATTTT. Translating it yields CATSDGTADTQYF.

This chain connects TRBV3-1 to TRBJ2-3; 12 bases fit TRBD1. J gave up 4 bases and V 4 bases, and 6 bases lay outside the gene matches. The CDR3 runs 16 residues. Germline V gene lookup returns CDR1 LGHDT and CDR2 YNNKEL (reference sequence). CDR3 sequence: CASSPLGTGGSDTQYF. DNA of the CDR3: TGTGCCAGCAGCCCCCTGGGGACAGGGGGCTCAGATACGCAGTATTTT.

This clonotype has more than one count but fewer than ten. CDR3 DNA sequence: TGTGCCAGCAGAGGGGGCGAAGGGGTGAGTTTCTTT. Translating it yields CASRGGEGVSFF. This chain uses TRBV25-1 with TRBJ1-1; 7 bases map to TRBD1. The CDR3 consists of 12 residues. Germline CDR1 MGHDK, CDR2 SYGVNS. The V segment lost 6 bases and the J segment 13 bases; nucleotides outside the gene matches: 11.

In its sample, this clonotype was seen many times. This rearrangement joins TRBV6-5 to TRBJ1-4, with D unclear. The germline V gene encodes CDR1 MNHEY and CDR2 SVGAGI. The CDR3 contains 13 residues. Trimming removed 2 bases at V and 2 bases at J, with 3 bases between. CDR3 in amino acids: CASSYGTNEKLFF. CDR3 bases: TGTGCCAGCAGTTACGGTACTAATGAAAAACTGTTTTTT.

This clonotype was detected a few times. This rearrangement joins TRBV19 to TRBJ2-3; possibly TRBD2 for D (5 bases). The CDR3 is made up of 15 amino acids. The germline gives CDR1 LNHDA, CDR2 SQIVND (reference sequence). V was trimmed by 9 bases and J by 2 bases, leaving 18 bases between them. CDR3: CASGPLGSLTDTQYF. The CDR3 region has the DNA TGTGCCAGCGGTCCACTAGGTAGCCTCACAGATACGCAGTATTTT.

This clonotype has at least ten counts. The chain links TRBV15 to TRBJ1-2; D not certain. CDR3 size: 16 residues. CDR1 is LNHNV, CDR2 YYDKDF, per germline (reference sequence). The V end was cut by 0 bases, the J end by 8 bases, with 19 bases between. DNA for the CDR3: TGTGCCACCAGCAGAGATAGCGGACCTAGCGCTAGAGGCTACACCTTC. This gives the protein CATSRDSGPSARGYTF.

This clonotype was seen more than once but under ten times. The CDR3, as DNA: TGTGCCAGCAGCTTAGCAGGCAATTCACCCCTCCACTTT. Translated, it gives CASSLAGNSPLHF. This chain uses TRBV7-2 with TRBJ1-6; D is unclear. This CDR3 contains 13 residues. The V gene's germline CDR1 is SGHTA and CDR2 FQGNSA. The V end lost 0 bases, the J end lost 7 bases, and 4 bases lay between the germline ends. The entire variable domain, with the rest obtained from reference TRBV7-2 and TRBJ1-6, is as follows: GAGVSQSPSNKVTEKGKDVELRCDPISGHTALYWYRQSLGQGLEFLIYFQGNSAPDKSGLPSDRFSAERTGGSVSTLTIQRTQQEDSAVYLCASSLAGNSPLHFGNGTRLTVT.